This TCR beta chain was captured by sequencing in a study of blood T cell repertoires in COVID-19. In the source study's methods: For nucleated cells, counts were estimated from reference gene primer amplification. Some clones are missing from TCRdb's copy, which holds only in-frame ones; the method was immunoSEQ multiplex PCR. That table supplies the V and J calls and clone size; D and trimming were determined from the DNA. The data contain about 120,000 clones, 85% of them singletons. Germline CDR1 and CDR2: SGDLS and YYNGEE. The CDR3 extends over 14 amino acids. The trim removed 3 bases at V and 1 base at J, leaving 4 bases unmatched.

This chain uses TRBV9 with TRBJ2-7; 7 nucleotides align to TRBD2. This clonotype originated in a man aged 60 to 75 with acute or convalescent COVID-19. Sequenced material: peripheral blood. Here the CDR3 reads CASSEDGRSYEQYF. The CDR3 DNA reads TGTGCCAGCAGCGAGGACGGGAGGTCCTACGAGCAGTACTTC. The full variable domain, rest sourced from reference TRBV9 and TRBJ2-7, is DSGVTQTPKHLITATGQRVTLRCSPRSGDLSVYWYQQSLDQGLQFLIQYYNGEERAKGNILERFSAQQFPDLHSELNLSSLELGDSALYFCASSEDGRSYEQYFGPGTRLTVT.